Each of the 5 T cell receptor beta chains below was sequenced from the same sample in a study of T cell repertoires in cytomegalovirus infection. TCRdb passed the reads through MiXCR, listing each CDR3 protein once. Found here are around 280,000 distinct CDR3 sequences, roughly a tenth of them singletons; the top ten hold around 2.6%. Sequenced sample: PBMCs. The source is a human donor in good health (CMV status not recorded). Some clones in this sample may be carry-over from other donors' samples.

This clonotype has a count of ten or more. The chain couples TRBV6-2 or TRBV6-3 to TRBJ2-7, with unresolved D. Germline V gene data show CDR1 as MNHEY and CDR2 as SVGEGT. Trimming cost V 7 bases and J 3 bases, with 16 bases left between them. This CDR3 has 14 amino acids. The CDR3: CASTDPGAFYEQYV. The CDR3, as DNA: TGTGCCAGCACCGACCCCGGAGCCTTCTACGAGCAGTACGTC.

This clonotype has only a few counts. V gene TRBV27 combines with J gene TRBJ1-1; 7 nucleotides line up with TRBD1. Germline loops: CDR1 MNHEY, CDR2 SMNVEV (reference sequence). The CDR3 runs 13 residues. Trimming at V came to 5 bases and at J to 5 bases, leaving 5 bases not matched to a gene. The CDR3 region is CASSATQGTEAFF. In DNA form, the CDR3 reads TGTGCCAGCAGTGCAACACAGGGGACTGAAGCTTTCTTT.

Many counts were recorded for this clonotype. The V and J genes are TRBV12-3 or TRBV12-4 and TRBJ2-7; possibly TRBD1 for D (5 bases). V lost 2 bases to trimming and J lost 3 bases, with 5 bases between them. The CDR3 is made up of 12 amino acids. CDR3 sequence reads: CASSLTGYEQYV. The CDR3 DNA sequence: TGTGCCAGCAGTTTAACAGGCTACGAGCAGTACGTC.

CDR3 sequence (DNA): TGCAGCGTTGAGGACAGGCATGTCCACAATGAGCAGTTCTTC. Translated: CSVEDRHVHNEQFF. The chain links TRBV29-1 to TRBJ2-1; 7 bases map to TRBD1. CDR1 and CDR2 (germline): SQVTM, ANQGSEA. The length of the CDR3 is 14 residues. The V segment lost 3 bases and the J segment 5 bases; nucleotides outside the gene matches: 7.

This clonotype was counted ten times or more. The chain employs TRBV19 and TRBJ2-2, with 7 bases identical to TRBD1. Germline V gene lookup returns CDR1 LNHDA and CDR2 SQIVND (reference sequence). There are 15 residues in the CDR3. Trimming took 6 bases from V and 3 from J; bases not matched to a gene: 7. CDR3 coding DNA: TGTGCCAGTAGGAGACAGGGTGGGGACACCGGGGAGCTGTTTTTT. It specifies CASRRQGGDTGELFF.